Following are 17 T cell receptor beta chains from one sample sequenced in a study of T cell responses to AZD1222 COVID-19 vaccine. The protocol was immunoSEQ multiplex PCR, while the TCRdb copy is restricted to in-frame clones and leaves out a portion. The sample consists of roughly 150,000 clones, approximately 90% of them appearing once. Here the sequenced sample was peripheral blood, taken on day 0 of AZD1222 vaccination. The receptor set was obtained from an adult in good health.

The gene calls are TRBV5-6 and TRBJ2-6; D might be TRBD1 (5 bases). V lost 7 bases and J 0 bases, leaving 8 bases between the germline ends. Germline V CDR1 and CDR2: SGHDT, YYEEEE. The CDR3 sequence is 14 residues long. The chain's CDR3 is CASLGVSGANVLTF. The DNA for the CDR3 is TGTGCCAGCTTAGGGGTCTCTGGGGCCAACGTCCTGACTTTC.

The CDR3 DNA reads TGTGCCAGCAGTGTTGATGTGTGGGGGGGGACGGAGACCCAGTACTTC. Translating gives CASSVDVWGGTETQYF. This sequence joins TRBV6-1 and TRBJ2-5; 7 nucleotides match TRBD2. With V trimmed by 4 bases and J by 5 bases, 13 bases remained unmatched. This CDR3 is built from 16 residues. Germline CDR1 reads MNHNS; CDR2 reads SASEGT.

V and J are TRBV10-3 and TRBJ2-5, with 10 bases lining up with TRBD2. V shed 10 bases, J shed 3 bases, and the junction held 8 bases outside the gene matches. Germline V gives CDR1 ENHRY, CDR2 SYGVKD. The CDR3 totals 14 residues. CDR3 sequence reads: CASSGTSDKETQYF. In DNA, the CDR3 is TGTGCCAGCTCCGGGACTAGCGATAAAGAGACCCAGTACTTC.

This clone was picked up many times. CDR3: CAIQRQNTEAFF. The DNA for the CDR3 is TGTGCCATCCAACGCCAGAACACTGAAGCTTTCTTT. J is TRBJ1-1 and V is TRBV7-9; no firm D call. Germline V gene sequence: CDR1 SEHNR, CDR2 FQNEAQ (reference sequence). The CDR3 consists of 12 residues. The germline V and J ends were trimmed by 10 bases and 1 base, with 10 bases remaining between them. The complete variable domain, with remaining parts taken from reference TRBV7-9 and TRBJ1-1, reads DTGVSQNPRHKITKRGQNVTFRCDPISEHNRLYWYRQTLGQGPEFLTYFQNEAQLEKSRLLSDRFSAERPKGSFSTLEIQRTEQGDSAMYLCAIQRQNTEAFFGQGTRLTVV.

V gene TRBV10-3 combines with J gene TRBJ2-1, with 16 bases that match TRBD2. Trimming removed 5 bases from V and 7 bases from J; junction bases left unmatched: 8. Germline lookup yields CDR1 ENHRY and CDR2 SYGVKD. The CDR3 sequence is 17 residues long. The CDR3 DNA sequence: TGTGCCATCAGTAGGGGACTAGCGGGAGGGCCGTGGAATGAGCAGTTCTTC. Translating gives CAISRGLAGGPWNEQFF.

The DNA for the CDR3 is TGTGCCAGCAGCGCCTTCCCCGAGGGCTCCTACGAGCAGTACTTC. Its protein product is CASSAFPEGSYEQYF. This chain links TRBV9 with TRBJ2-7; tentatively, D is TRBD2 (5 bases). The CDR3 runs to 15 residues. V dropped 3 bases and J dropped 0 bases, with 13 bases sitting between them. Germline V gives CDR1 SGDLS, CDR2 YYNGEE. The full variable domain, with the rest looked up from reference TRBV9 and TRBJ2-7, is DSGVTQTPKHLITATGQRVTLRCSPRSGDLSVYWYQQSLDQGLQFLIQYYNGEERAKGNILERFSAQQFPDLHSELNLSSLELGDSALYFCASSAFPEGSYEQYFGPGTRLTVT.

The chain has TRBV19 and TRBJ1-5; perhaps TRBD1 as D (5 bases). The CDR3 is made up of 17 amino acids. The germline V gene encodes CDR1 LNHDA and CDR2 SQIVND (reference sequence). Trimming pared 2 bases from V and 6 bases from J, leaving 20 bases between. The CDR3 DNA reads as TGTGCCAGTAGTATATATGTAGTGGCCAGGGAGGCTCAGCCCCAGCATTTT. This codes for CASSIYVVAREAQPQHF.

CDR3 DNA sequence: TGTGCCAGCAGCCAAGATCGAACAGGACTCCTTCTCGGAGCCGAGCAGTACTTC. It specifies CASSQDRTGLLLGAEQYF. This sequence joins TRBV14 and TRBJ2-7; D may correspond to TRBD1 or TRBD2 (5 bases each). V was shortened by 0 bases and J by 6 bases, with 24 bases between the two germline ends. Germline CDR1 and CDR2: SGHDN and FVKESK. This CDR3 spans 18 amino acids.

This chain links TRBV6-5 with TRBJ1-6; D is uncertain. Deletions cut 2 bases from V and 8 bases from J, with 7 bases between. The CDR3 contains 13 residues. Germline CDR1 is MNHEY and CDR2 is SVGAGI. The DNA for the CDR3 is TGTGCCAGCAGTTACCTCAGCGATTCACCCCTCCACTTT. Translating it yields CASSYLSDSPLHF.

The chain recombines TRBV28 with TRBJ1-5, with D maybe TRBD1 (6 bases). Deletions cut 5 bases from V and 3 bases from J, with 29 bases between. Germline lookup yields CDR1 MDHEN and CDR2 SYDVKM. The CDR3 has 20 amino acids. The CDR3 loop reads CASSPASTGKRSRANQPQHF. In nucleotides, the CDR3 is TGTGCCAGCAGTCCCGCTTCCACAGGGAAGAGATCTCGGGCCAATCAGCCCCAGCATTTT.

The genes are TRBV7-9 and TRBJ2-7; D is uncertain. CDR1 and CDR2 from the germline V gene are SEHNR and FQNEAQ (reference sequence). V lost 7 bases and J lost 3, with 13 bases in between. The CDR3 contains 13 residues. The CDR3 loop is CASNPDSGYEQYF. The CDR3 DNA reads as TGTGCCAGCAACCCAGACTCTGGCTACGAGCAGTACTTC.

V usage is TRBV15 and J usage is TRBJ1-1, with no clear D. The CDR3 covers 14 residues. The V end was cut by 1 base, the J end by 5 bases, with 11 bases between. Germline V lookup: CDR1 LNHNV, CDR2 YYDKDF (reference sequence). CDR3 in DNA: TGTGCCACCAGCAGAGGAACAGCGAGGACTGAAGCTTTCTTT. Translated, it gives CATSRGTARTEAFF.

The chain is built from TRBV21-1 and TRBJ1-4; the table gives TRBD1 as D, unverified against the DNA. TRBV21-1 is deemed a pseudogene. This CDR3 has 17 amino acids. The chain's CDR3 is CASSKAGENSTNEKLFF. DNA for the CDR3: TGTGCCAGCAGCAAAGCAGGGGAAAACTCAACTAATGAAAAACTGTTTTTT.

The chain recombines TRBV6-2 or TRBV6-3 with TRBJ1-1; D is undetermined. This CDR3 is built from 15 residues. In germline, CDR1 is MNHEY, CDR2 SVGEGT. V lost 2 bases, J lost 3 bases, and 13 bases lay in between. The CDR3 is CASSYQGSGYTEAFF. The CDR3 DNA sequence: TGTGCCAGCAGTTACCAAGGGAGCGGGTACACTGAAGCTTTCTTT.

The V call is TRBV5-1, the J call TRBJ1-2; D is ambiguous. CDR1 is SGHRS, CDR2 YFSETQ, per germline. This CDR3 contains 15 residues. V dropped 0 bases and J dropped 5 bases, with 14 bases sitting between them. DNA of the CDR3: TGCGCCAGCAGCTTGGCCGGAAGGATCGAATATGGCTACACCTTC. Protein: CASSLAGRIEYGYTF.

The chain is built from TRBV24-1 and TRBJ1-1; possibly TRBD1 for D (6 bases). The germline CDR1 and CDR2 sequences are KGHDR and SFDVKD. The CDR3 runs to 15 residues. V was shortened by 4 bases and J by 11 bases, with 22 bases between the two germline ends. The CDR3 nucleotides read TGTGCCACCAGTGAGGCCAGGGGCGGCCCAGCCACCGCTTTCTTT. As protein: CATSEARGGPATAFF.

The chain carries TRBV2 and TRBJ1-2; perhaps TRBD1 as D (5 bases). CDR3 size: 15 residues. CDR1 SNHLY and CDR2 FYNNEI come from the germline V gene. With 4 bases removed from V and 2 bases from J, the gap between germline ends came to 14 bases. CDR3 bases: TGTGCCAGCAGTGCAACGGGCGGGGGGAACTATGGCTACACCTTC. Translating gives CASSATGGGNYGYTF.